These T cell receptor beta chains were read from a single sample in a study of shared clonotypes between healthy human individuals. Produced via immunoSEQ multiplex PCR; TCRdb's table is partial and in-frame only. Found here are nearly 750,000 clones, over 60% of them singletons; the top ten hold approximately 2%. Sequencing input: memory CD4+ T cells sorted from blood. These receptors all stem from a woman under 40 in good health. The CDR3 runs from the conserved cysteine through the conserved F or W. D genes are given only for firm matches. Where a row states a size, it is once, few, many or the class of an expanded clone; other rows omit it.

V gene,J gene,clone size,D gene,CDR3 protein,CDR3 DNA
TRBV20-1,TRBJ1-6,once,-,CSAREDSPLHF,TGCAGTGCTAGAGAGGATTCACCCCTCCACTTT
TRBV5-1,TRBJ2-3,-,-,CASSRIRTDTDTQYF,TGCGCCAGCAGTCGAATCCGGACCGACACAGATACGCAGTATTTT
TRBV6-6,TRBJ2-2,few,TRBD2,CAISDSGTTTGELFF,TGTGCCATCAGTGATTCCGGGACTACCACCGGGGAGCTGTTTTTT
TRBV7-9,TRBJ2-2,-,TRBD2,CASSPTSGRTGELFF,TGTGCCAGCAGCCCGACTAGCGGGCGCACCGGGGAGCTGTTTTTT
TRBV7-6,TRBJ2-1,once,-,CASSLGLTQYNEQFF,TGTGCCAGCAGCCTCGGACTAACTCAGTACAATGAGCAGTTCTTC
TRBV28,TRBJ2-7,-,-,CASTDSTYEQYF,TGTGCCAGCACGGACAGTACCTACGAGCAGTACTTC
TRBV5-1,TRBJ2-7,many,-,CASSLTGYEQYF,TGCGCCAGCAGCTTGACGGGTTACGAGCAGTACTTC
TRBV19,TRBJ1-3,-,-,CASSIDPKIYSGNTIYF,TGTGCCAGTAGTATAGATCCGAAGATATACTCTGGAAACACCATATATTTT
TRBV18,TRBJ1-5,-,-,CASSRSQQLNQPQHF,TGTGCCAGCTCACGGTCGCAACAGTTAAATCAGCCCCAGCATTTT
TRBV10-1,TRBJ1-5,many,-,CASSEEGGPQHF,TGCGCCAGCAGTGAGGAGGGAGGGCCCCAGCATTTT
TRBV5-1,TRBJ2-7,-,-,CASSRVDINSYEQYF,TGCGCCAGCAGCCGGGTGGACATAAACTCCTACGAGCAGTACTTC
TRBV27,TRBJ1-5,-,TRBD1,CASSTSWTGGQPQHF,TGTGCCAGCAGTACATCGTGGACAGGGGGTCAGCCCCAGCATTTT
TRBV11-2,TRBJ2-4,-,-,CASSGAAGENIQYF,TGTGCCAGCAGCGGTGCGGCAGGGGAGAACATTCAGTACTTC
TRBV6-5,TRBJ2-7,-,TRBD2,CASSKPGTSVYEQYF,TGTGCCAGCAGTAAGCCCGGGACTAGCGTATACGAGCAGTACTTC
TRBV5-1,TRBJ2-2,-,-,CASSLGAVGTGELFF,TGCGCCAGCAGCTTGGGAGCGGTGGGGACCGGGGAGCTGTTTTTT
TRBV27,TRBJ1-2,many,-,CASSYRASAYGYTF,TGTGCCAGCAGCTACAGGGCATCGGCCTATGGCTACACCTTC
TRBV7-9,TRBJ2-7,-,-,CASSLSLGTLPTKQYF,TGTGCCAGCAGCTTAAGCCTTGGGACTCTCCCTACGAAGCAGTACTTC
TRBV6-5,TRBJ2-1,-,-,CASSYPPGVEFF,TGTGCCAGCAGTTACCCACCCGGGGTGGAGTTCTTC
TRBV14,TRBJ2-1,-,TRBD2,CASRRTSGSWDEQFF,TGTGCCAGCAGACGGACTAGCGGGAGCTGGGATGAGCAGTTCTTC
TRBV18,TRBJ2-7,-,TRBD1,CASSTRMGQGVYEQYF,TGTGCCAGCTCAACTAGAATGGGGCAGGGGGTCTACGAGCAGTACTTC
TRBV4-1,TRBJ2-3,-,-,CASSRGFTGTPLEYF,TGCGCCAGCAGCCGTGGCTTCACCGGGACTCCTTTGGAGTATTTT
TRBV7-3,TRBJ2-5,once,-,CASSLVPVAVGQETQYF,TGTGCCAGCAGCTTAGTCCCAGTGGCTGTCGGCCAAGAGACCCAGTACTTC
TRBV7-2,TRBJ1-4,-,-,CASSQGHRNEKLFF,TGTGCCAGCAGCCAAGGACACCGTAATGAAAAACTGTTTTTT
TRBV6-6,TRBJ1-2,-,-,CASSYSGGGYTF,TGTGCCAGCAGTTACTCCGGGGGAGGCTACACCTTC
TRBV28,TRBJ2-7,-,TRBD2,CASSLYELAGFEQYF,TGTGCCAGCAGTTTATACGAACTAGCGGGGTTCGAGCAGTACTTC
TRBV5-1,TRBJ2-7,-,-,CASSLDRWEYEQYF,TGCGCCAGCAGCTTGGACCGATGGGAATACGAGCAGTACTTC
TRBV19,TRBJ1-4,-,-,CASASGRSFLPNEKLFF,TGTGCCAGTGCTTCTGGACGCAGTTTCTTACCGAATGAAAAACTGTTTTTT
TRBV7-9,TRBJ2-6,-,TRBD1,CASDRGVSGANVLTF,TGTGCCAGCGACAGGGGGGTATCTGGGGCCAACGTCCTGACTTTC
TRBV5-1,TRBJ2-5,-,TRBD1,CASSRDSGDQETQYF,TGCGCCAGCAGCCGGGACAGCGGAGACCAAGAGACCCAGTACTTC
TRBV6-5,TRBJ1-5,-,-,CASSYGRGVNQPQHF,TGTGCCAGCAGTTACGGTCGCGGTGTAAATCAGCCCCAGCATTTT
TRBV30,TRBJ2-2,-,-,CAWSTGPGSGELFF,TGTGCCTGGAGTACCGGCCCTGGGTCCGGGGAGCTGTTTTTT
TRBV11-2,TRBJ2-7,once,-,CASSLGRRGSYEQYF,TGTGCCAGCAGCCTGGGACGCCGAGGGTCCTACGAGCAGTACTTC
TRBV25-1,TRBJ2-1,few,-,CASSRGDNEQFF,TGTGCCAGCAGTCGGGGAGACAATGAGCAGTTCTTC
TRBV11-2,TRBJ1-1,-,-,CASSLTQGTEAFF,TGTGCCAGCAGCTTGACCCAAGGAACTGAAGCTTTCTTT
TRBV7-9,TRBJ1-2,few,-,CAILQGNYGYTF,TGTGCCATCCTACAGGGTAACTATGGCTACACCTTC
TRBV11-3,TRBJ1-3,-,-,CASSLVVTGGNTIYF,TGTGCCAGCAGCTTAGTCGTTACGGGCGGAAACACCATATATTTT
TRBV11-2,TRBJ2-1,once,-,CASSLGGLAVYNEQFF,TGTGCCAGCAGCTTAGGCGGCCTAGCAGTCTACAATGAGCAGTTCTTC